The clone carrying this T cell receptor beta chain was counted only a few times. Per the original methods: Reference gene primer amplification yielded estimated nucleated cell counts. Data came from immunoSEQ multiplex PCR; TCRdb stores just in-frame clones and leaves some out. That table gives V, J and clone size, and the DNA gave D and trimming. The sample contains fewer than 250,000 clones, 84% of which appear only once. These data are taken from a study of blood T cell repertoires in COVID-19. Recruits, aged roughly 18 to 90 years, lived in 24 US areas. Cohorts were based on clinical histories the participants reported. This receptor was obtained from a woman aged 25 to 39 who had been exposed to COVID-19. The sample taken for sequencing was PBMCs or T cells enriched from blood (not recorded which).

CDR3 amino acids: CASSLRADRGIEKLFF. CDR3 DNA: TGCGCCAGCAGCTTGCGGGCCGACAGGGGTATTGAAAAACTGTTTTTT. This rearrangement joins TRBV5-1 to TRBJ1-4, with 8 bases fitting TRBD1. Germline lookup yields CDR1 SGHRS and CDR2 YFSETQ. Losses at the gene ends were 1 base for V and 7 bases for J; bases not matched to a gene: 9. The CDR3 is 16 amino acids. Full variable domain (remainder filled in from reference TRBV5-1 and TRBJ1-4): KAGVTQTPRYLIKTRGQQVTLSCSPISGHRSVSWYQQTPGQGLQFLFEYFSETQRNKGNFPGRFSGRQFSNSRSEMNVSTLELGDSALYLCASSLRADRGIEKLFFGSGTQLSVL.